This entry concerns a single TCR beta chain. The data originate from a study of T cell responses to AZD1222 COVID-19 vaccine. There are 15 residues in the CDR3. Germline V lookup: CDR1 LGHNA, CDR2 YNFKEQ. V lost 4 bases and J lost 2; bases outside the gene matches: 5. Profiling relied on immunoSEQ multiplex PCR, and the TCRdb table lists in-frame clones only, not all of them. The top ten clones hold about a tenth of a sample with roughly 150,000 clones, around 87% of them seen once. The gene calls are TRBV4-2 and TRBJ1-2, with TRBD1 identical over 9 bases. This receptor was identified in an adult who received the AZD1222 COVID-19 vaccine. Sequences were derived from peripheral blood, sampled 28 days after the second AZD1222 dose. The CDR3 region is CASSPLDRGNYGYTF. The CDR3, as DNA: TGTGCCAGCAGCCCCCTAGACAGGGGGAACTATGGCTACACCTTC.